This is a list of T cell receptor beta chains from one sample in a study of shared clonotypes between healthy human individuals. The table came from immunoSEQ multiplex PCR; TCRdb's copy has only in-frame clones and leaves some out. The table lists approximately 1.5 million clones, 95% to 99% of them singletons. Sequencing used naive CD4+ T cells sorted from blood. All receptors derive from a man aged 30 to 45 in good health. Each CDR3 is given with its conserved first and last residue. The D gene is left open where the match is weak. Clone size is shown for a subset of rows, as once, few, many or a class of expanded clone.

TRBV19	TRBJ2-5	.	.	CASSIYLQETQYF	TGTGCCAGTAGTATATATCTACAAGAGACCCAGTACTTC
TRBV4-3	TRBJ1-2	.	.	CASSQDSGLPNGYTF	TGCGCCAGCAGCCAAGATTCCGGACTGCCAAATGGCTACACCTTC
TRBV25-1	TRBJ2-7	.	.	CASSEYGGLRPTYEQYF	TGTGCCAGCAGTGAATATGGCGGTCTGAGGCCAACCTACGAGCAGTACTTC
TRBV7-2	TRBJ1-2	.	.	CASSAGPTYGYTF	TGTGCCAGCAGTGCAGGGCCGACCTATGGCTACACCTTC
TRBV2	TRBJ1-2	once	.	CASSGQADGYTF	TGTGCCAGCAGTGGACAGGCGGATGGCTACACCTTC
TRBV11-2	TRBJ2-7	.	TRBD1	CASSFEPGQRYEQYF	TGTGCCAGCAGCTTCGAACCGGGACAGCGCTACGAGCAGTACTTC
TRBV4-3	TRBJ2-7	.	TRBD2	CASSQWGTSGRTAYEQYF	TGCGCCAGCAGCCAATGGGGGACTAGCGGGAGGACCGCCTACGAGCAGTACTTC
TRBV7-9	TRBJ2-5	.	TRBD2	CASSTRAGGKQETQYF	TGTGCCAGCAGCACGAGAGCGGGAGGGAAACAAGAGACCCAGTACTTC
TRBV5-4	TRBJ2-3	.	.	CASSLEALGSQYF	TGTGCCAGCAGCTTGGAGGCGCTCGGTTCGCAGTATTTT
TRBV4-3	TRBJ2-3	.	TRBD2	CASSQESSGITDTQYF	TGCGCCAGCAGCCAAGAATCCAGCGGGATTACAGATACGCAGTATTTT
TRBV9	TRBJ2-7	.	.	CASSVASQAITYEQYF	TGTGCCAGCAGCGTAGCTTCCCAGGCCATCACCTACGAGCAGTACTTC
TRBV6-5	TRBJ2-5	.	.	CASSSPGTQYF	TGTGCCAGCAGTAGCCCGGGGACCCAGTACTTC
TRBV10-3	TRBJ1-4	.	.	CAISEETGEKLFF	TGTGCCATCAGTGAGGAGACCGGGGAAAAACTGTTTTTT
TRBV5-4	TRBJ2-7	.	.	CASSLGSATIYEQYF	TGTGCCAGCAGCTTGGGGTCGGCCACCATCTACGAGCAGTACTTC
TRBV27	TRBJ2-5	once	TRBD1	CASSIDPDRGGETQYF	TGTGCCAGCAGTATCGACCCTGACAGGGGGGGAGAGACCCAGTACTTC
TRBV4-3	TRBJ2-5	.	TRBD1	CASSFDRAETQYF	TGCGCCAGCAGCTTTGACAGGGCAGAGACCCAGTACTTC
TRBV6-1	TRBJ2-7	.	TRBD1	CASSEWDRQAGEQYF	TGTGCCAGCAGTGAATGGGACAGACAGGCTGGAGAGCAGTACTTC
TRBV7-9	TRBJ1-5	once	TRBD1	CASSFGQGTGQPQHF	TGTGCCAGCAGCTTTGGACAGGGAACCGGTCAGCCCCAGCATTTT
TRBV11-2	TRBJ2-7	once	.	CASRDIRRSYEQYF	TGTGCCAGCAGGGATATAAGGAGGTCCTACGAGCAGTACTTC
TRBV2	TRBJ2-7	.	TRBD1	CASSGDSPASYEQYF	TGTGCCAGCAGTGGGGACAGTCCAGCCTCCTACGAGCAGTACTTC
TRBV5-1	TRBJ2-7	.	TRBD1	CASSLSGTGPYEQYF	TGCGCCAGCAGCTTGTCCGGGACAGGACCCTACGAGCAGTACTTC
TRBV7-8	TRBJ2-7	.	TRBD1	CASSFKSLRDRDFYEQYF	TGTGCCAGCAGCTTCAAAAGCCTCCGGGACAGGGACTTCTACGAGCAGTACTTC
TRBV27	TRBJ2-5	.	TRBD1	CASSLGGTGVETQYF	TGTGCCAGCAGTTTGGGCGGGACAGGGGTGGAGACCCAGTACTTC
TRBV29-1	TRBJ1-1	once	TRBD1	CSVLQGGNTEAFF	TGCAGCGTTCTACAGGGGGGGAACACTGAAGCTTTCTTT
TRBV5-1	TRBJ1-1	.	.	CASSTLGGRSPAFF	TGCGCCAGCAGCACCCTGGGGGGTCGTTCTCCGGCTTTCTTT
TRBV4-2	TRBJ2-3	.	.	CASSQVASDRTDTQYF	TGTGCCAGCAGCCAAGTGGCTAGCGACCGCACAGATACGCAGTATTTT
TRBV6-1	TRBJ2-7	.	.	CASSKGDISYEQYF	TGTGCCAGCAGTAAGGGGGACATCTCCTACGAGCAGTACTTC
TRBV4-3	TRBJ2-5	.	.	CASSQDLRDQETQYF	TGCGCCAGCAGCCAAGATTTGCGGGATCAAGAGACCCAGTACTTC
TRBV7-2	TRBJ2-3	.	.	CASSPVTYTDTQYF	TGTGCCAGCAGCCCCGTCACTTACACAGATACGCAGTATTTT